Detailed here is one TCR beta chain. The sample originates from a study of technical replicates of blood from a handful of donors. Germline CDR1 MGHRA, CDR2 YSYEKL. The CDR3 is 17 residues long. The germline V and J ends were trimmed by 0 bases and 2 bases, with 13 bases remaining between them. The protocol was immunoSEQ multiplex PCR, while the TCRdb copy is restricted to in-frame clones and leaves out a portion. This table has tens of thousands of clones, about 95% appearing once. The V and J genes are TRBV4-1 and TRBJ2-2; possibly TRBD2 for D (5 bases). This TCR was recovered from a human donor in good health. Sequencing was performed on T cells isolated from PBMCs. The CDR3 protein is CASSQDGLLRNTGELFF. Here the CDR3 DNA reads TGCGCCAGCAGCCAAGATGGACTCCTCCGAAACACCGGGGAGCTGTTTTTT.